This T cell receptor (beta chain) comes out of a study of CD8 T cells in Susac syndrome. Reverse transcription of roughly 0.5 to 1 ug RNA was carried out with random hexamers. TCRdb analysed the immunoSEQ multiplex PCR reads with MiXCR anew, one entry per CDR3 protein. This table has about 200,000 distinct CDR3 sequences, over 85% appearing once. J lost 3 bases, V lost 3 bases, and 1 base had no gene match. From germline, CDR1 is SSHAT and CDR2 FNYEAQ (reference sequence). The CDR3 sequence is 13 residues long. The sample was CD4+ T cells from PBMCs. The chain is built from TRBV7-7 and TRBJ2-5, with 7 bases matching TRBD2. The TCR originated in a human donor in good health. As DNA, the CDR3 is TGTGCCAGCAGCTTTGGACTAGAAGAGACCCAGTACTTC. It codes for CASSFGLEETQYF.